The sequence of this TCR beta chain was determined in a study of technical replicates of blood from several donors. V shed 5 bases and J 6 bases; nucleotides not matched to a gene: 9. CDR3 size: 15 residues. Germline V gene lookup returns CDR1 LNHDA and CDR2 SQIVND (reference sequence). TCRdb's copy holds only in-frame clones and misses some; the assay was immunoSEQ multiplex PCR. Of roughly 80,000 clones in the sample, 93% were seen once. V gene TRBV19 combines with J gene TRBJ2-7; 11 bases line up with TRBD1. This TCR came from a human donor in good health. Sequenced: T cells isolated from PBMCs. CDR3 in DNA: TGTGCCAGTAGTTTGGACAGGGGGCGCATTCTCGAGCAGTACTTC. Its translation is CASSLDRGRILEQYF.